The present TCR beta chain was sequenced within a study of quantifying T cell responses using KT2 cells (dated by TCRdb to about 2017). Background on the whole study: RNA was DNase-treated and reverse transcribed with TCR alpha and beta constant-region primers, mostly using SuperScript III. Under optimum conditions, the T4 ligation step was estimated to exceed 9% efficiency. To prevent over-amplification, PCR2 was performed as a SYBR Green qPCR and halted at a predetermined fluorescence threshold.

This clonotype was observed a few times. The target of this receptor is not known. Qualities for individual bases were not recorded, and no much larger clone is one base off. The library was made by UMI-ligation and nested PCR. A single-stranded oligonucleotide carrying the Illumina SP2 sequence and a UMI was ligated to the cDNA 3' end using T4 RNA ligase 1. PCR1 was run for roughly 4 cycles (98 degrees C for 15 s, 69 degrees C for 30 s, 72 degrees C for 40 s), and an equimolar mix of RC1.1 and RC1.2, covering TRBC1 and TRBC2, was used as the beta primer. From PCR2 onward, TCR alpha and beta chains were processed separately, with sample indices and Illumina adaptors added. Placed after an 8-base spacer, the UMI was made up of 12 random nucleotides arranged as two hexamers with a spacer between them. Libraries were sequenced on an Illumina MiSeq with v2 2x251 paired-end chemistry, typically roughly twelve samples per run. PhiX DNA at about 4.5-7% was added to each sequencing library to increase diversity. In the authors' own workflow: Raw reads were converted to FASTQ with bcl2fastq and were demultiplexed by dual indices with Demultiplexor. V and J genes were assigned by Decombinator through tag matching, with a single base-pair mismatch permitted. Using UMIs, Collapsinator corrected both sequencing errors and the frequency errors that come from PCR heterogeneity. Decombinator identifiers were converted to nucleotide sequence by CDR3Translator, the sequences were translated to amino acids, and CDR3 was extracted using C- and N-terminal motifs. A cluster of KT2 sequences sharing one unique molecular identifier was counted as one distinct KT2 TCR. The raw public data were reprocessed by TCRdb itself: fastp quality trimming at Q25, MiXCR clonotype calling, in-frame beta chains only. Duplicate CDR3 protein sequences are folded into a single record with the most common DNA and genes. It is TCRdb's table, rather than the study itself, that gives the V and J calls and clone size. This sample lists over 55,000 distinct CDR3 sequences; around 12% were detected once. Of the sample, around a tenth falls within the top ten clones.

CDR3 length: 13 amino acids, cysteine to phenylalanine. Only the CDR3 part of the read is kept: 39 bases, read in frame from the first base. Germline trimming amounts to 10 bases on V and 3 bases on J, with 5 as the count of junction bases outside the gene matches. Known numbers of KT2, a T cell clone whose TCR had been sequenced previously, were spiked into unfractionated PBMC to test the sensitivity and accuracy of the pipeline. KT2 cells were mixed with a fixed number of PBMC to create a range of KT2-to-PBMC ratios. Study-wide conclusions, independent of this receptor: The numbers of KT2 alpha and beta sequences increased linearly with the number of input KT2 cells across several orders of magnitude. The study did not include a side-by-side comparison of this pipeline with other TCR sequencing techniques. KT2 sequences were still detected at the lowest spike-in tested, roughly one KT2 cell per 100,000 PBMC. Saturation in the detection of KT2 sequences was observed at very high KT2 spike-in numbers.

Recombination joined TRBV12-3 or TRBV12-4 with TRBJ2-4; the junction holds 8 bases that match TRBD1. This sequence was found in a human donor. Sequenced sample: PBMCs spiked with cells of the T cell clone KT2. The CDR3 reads CATKDRDKNIQYF. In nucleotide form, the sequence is TGTGCCACGAAGGACAGGGACAAAAACATTCAGTACTTC.